Here is one T cell receptor beta chain with its context. Its antigen is not identified. Germline lookup yields CDR1 SGHNT and CDR2 YYREEE (reference sequence). The CDR3 sequence is 16 residues long. V shed 3 bases and J 1 base; nucleotides not matched to a gene: 5. This table comes from immunoSEQ multiplex PCR, and its TCRdb copy is limited to in-frame clones, with some not included. This table has some 3,600 clones, approximately 50% appearing once. The data were taken from a study of coeliac disease. General study results and limits: In active celiac disease, intraepithelial and lamina propria TRB and TRG repertoires were less clonal than controls.

This sequence originates from a man in his sixties or seventies without celiac disease. The chain is built from TRBV5-4 and TRBJ2-3; 10 nucleotides align to TRBD2. Sequenced: lymphocytes from the gut lamina propria. CDR3 loop: CASSWLSGGRTDTQYF. DNA of the CDR3: TGTGCCAGCAGCTGGCTTAGCGGGGGGCGCACAGATACGCAGTATTTT.